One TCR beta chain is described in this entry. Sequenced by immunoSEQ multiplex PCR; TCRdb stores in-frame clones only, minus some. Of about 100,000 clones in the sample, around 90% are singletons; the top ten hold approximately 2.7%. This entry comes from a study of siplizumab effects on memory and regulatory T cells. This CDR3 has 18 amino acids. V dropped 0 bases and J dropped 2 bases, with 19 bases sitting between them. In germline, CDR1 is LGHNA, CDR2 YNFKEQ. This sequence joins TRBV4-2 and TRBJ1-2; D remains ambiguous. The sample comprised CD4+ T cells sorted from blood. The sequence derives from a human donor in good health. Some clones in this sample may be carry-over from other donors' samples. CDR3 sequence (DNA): TGTGCCAGCAGCCAAGAGGGAGTTTTTAAGGGAGTCAACTATGGCTACACCTTC. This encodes CASSQEGVFKGVNYGYTF.